A selection of T cell receptor beta chains follows, all from one sample in a study of cytomegalovirus exposure and HLA in healthy donors. Sequencing was performed with immunoSEQ multiplex PCR; in TCRdb, only in-frame clones are kept and a portion is missing. The sample consists of about 150,000 clones, approximately 86% of them appearing once. Sequences were obtained from PBMCs. The receptor source for this set is a man aged 18 to 30 in good health and CMV-seropositive. Each CDR3 is given with its conserved first and last residue. A D gene is named only where the DNA matches it firmly. Expanded clones are given a class, and other clones once, few, many or no size at all.

TRBV6-5	TRBJ2-2	-	-	CASSYTGTSNTGELFF	TGTGCCAGCAGTTACACCGGGACATCGAACACCGGGGAGCTGTTTTTT
TRBV4-3	TRBJ2-1	TRBD2	-	CASSQVTGLDSYEQFF	TGCGCCAGCAGCCAAGTAACGGGACTAGATTCATATGAGCAGTTCTTC
TRBV7-2	TRBJ2-1	-	-	CASSLGGGGWNNEQFF	TGTGCCAGCAGCCTAGGGGGAGGAGGGTGGAACAATGAGCAGTTCTTC
TRBV5-1	TRBJ1-1	TRBD1	few	CASSHTAGQENTEAFF	TGCGCCAGCAGCCACACCGCCGGACAGGAGAACACTGAAGCTTTCTTT
TRBV2	TRBJ2-7	-	-	CASSTGSSAYSYEQYF	TGTGCCAGCAGTACCGGATCTAGCGCTTACTCCTACGAGCAGTACTTC
TRBV7-8	TRBJ2-1	-	-	CASSPTTLYNEQFF	TGTGCCAGCAGCCCGACTACGTTGTACAATGAGCAGTTCTTC
TRBV30	TRBJ1-5	TRBD1	-	CAWGDRGLSNQPQHF	TGTGCCTGGGGAGACAGGGGGTTATCCAATCAGCCCCAGCATTTT
TRBV27	TRBJ1-1	-	-	CASRGLENTEAFF	TGTGCCAGCAGGGGGCTGGAGAACACTGAAGCTTTCTTT
TRBV9	TRBJ1-1	-	-	CASSPRGLPLMDTEAFF	TGTGCCAGCAGCCCCCGGGGACTACCCCTGATGGACACTGAAGCTTTCTTT
TRBV5-6	TRBJ2-1	-	once	CASSQTTNNEQFF	TGTGCCAGCAGCCAAACAACGAACAATGAGCAGTTCTTC
TRBV7-9	TRBJ1-2	TRBD1	once	CASSLAKGAYGYTF	TGTGCCAGCAGCTTAGCGAAGGGGGCCTATGGCTACACCTTC
TRBV4-3	TRBJ2-3	TRBD2	once	CASSQALDLGTSGGDSTDTQYF	TGCGCCAGCAGCCAAGCTCTAGATCTGGGGACTAGCGGGGGAGACTCCACAGATACGCAGTATTTT
TRBV5-1	TRBJ1-2	-	-	CASSGGGVGYTF	TGCGCCAGCAGCGGCGGGGGTGTAGGCTACACCTTC
TRBV5-4	TRBJ2-7	TRBD2	-	CASSDAITSGGAYEQYF	TGTGCCAGCAGCGACGCGATTACTAGCGGGGGGGCCTACGAGCAGTACTTC
TRBV5-1	TRBJ2-5	TRBD2	-	CASRPGTSFYSGATETQYF	TGCGCCAGCAGGCCCGGGACTAGCTTTTATTCCGGCGCTACAGAGACCCAGTACTTC
TRBV4-3	TRBJ2-2	TRBD1	-	CASSLTTGGGTGELFF	TGCGCCAGCAGCCTTACGACAGGGGGCGGCACCGGGGAGCTGTTTTTT
TRBV5-1	TRBJ2-6	-	-	CASSLAQGLWGANVLTF	TGCGCCAGCAGCTTGGCTCAGGGGCTGTGGGGGGCCAACGTCCTGACTTTC
TRBV7-2	TRBJ2-1	-	-	CASSFLRARHEQFF	TGTGCCAGCAGCTTCCTGCGGGCACGACATGAGCAGTTCTTC
TRBV27	TRBJ2-3	-	-	CASSSWTTDTQYF	TGTGCCAGCAGTTCGTGGACAACAGATACGCAGTATTTT
TRBV6-5	TRBJ1-2	TRBD1	-	CASSGDRGLYGYTF	TGTGCCAGCAGTGGGGACAGGGGGCTCTATGGCTACACCTTC
TRBV9	TRBJ2-2	-	once	CASSQGMGTGELFF	TGTGCCAGCAGCCAGGGGATGGGGACCGGGGAGCTGTTTTTT
TRBV7-2	TRBJ2-5	-	-	CASSLGQKEGETQYF	TGTGCCAGCAGCTTAGGGCAGAAGGAGGGGGAGACCCAGTACTTC
TRBV7-2	TRBJ1-5	TRBD1	-	CASSLGQGALQPQHF	TGTGCCAGCAGCTTAGGACAGGGGGCCCTCCAGCCCCAGCATTTT
TRBV6-6	TRBJ1-2	-	-	CASSSGPSNYGYTF	TGTGCCAGCAGTTCAGGGCCCTCTAACTATGGCTACACCTTC
TRBV9	TRBJ2-3	-	-	CASSVTPSLGASTDTQYF	TGTGCCAGCAGCGTAACCCCCTCCTTGGGAGCTAGCACAGATACGCAGTATTTT
TRBV30	TRBJ1-1	TRBD1	once	CAWSNTRGPEAFF	TGTGCCTGGAGTAATACCAGGGGGCCTGAAGCTTTCTTT
TRBV2	TRBJ2-7	-	-	CAGCQGRARSYEQYF	TGTGCCGGTTGCCAGGGCAGGGCAAGGTCCTACGAGCAGTACTTC
TRBV18	TRBJ2-5	-	-	CASSRLEKETQYF	TGTGCCAGCTCCCGACTTGAAAAAGAGACCCAGTACTTC
TRBV5-1	TRBJ1-1	TRBD1	-	CASSPNGQGGTEAFF	TGCGCCAGCAGCCCCAATGGACAGGGGGGTACTGAAGCTTTCTTT
TRBV5-1	TRBJ2-5	TRBD2	-	CASFPSPAGEQETQYF	TGCGCCAGCTTTCCCTCGCCCGCGGGGGAACAAGAGACCCAGTACTTC
TRBV18	TRBJ2-1	-	-	CASSPRSGTNEQFF	TGTGCCAGCTCCCCACGCAGCGGCACCAATGAGCAGTTCTTC
TRBV4-3	TRBJ2-3	-	-	CASSLQVREVDTQYF	TGCGCCAGCAGCCTCCAAGTAAGGGAGGTAGATACGCAGTATTTT
TRBV9	TRBJ2-7	-	-	CASSESTGSSYEQYF	TGTGCCAGCAGCGAATCGACGGGATCATCCTACGAGCAGTACTTC
TRBV11-2	TRBJ2-3	TRBD2	-	CASSLGPSGNTQYF	TGTGCCAGCAGCTTGGGCCCTAGCGGAAATACGCAGTATTTT
TRBV7-9	TRBJ1-2	-	-	CASSLIQTRPGYGYTF	TGTGCCAGCAGCTTAATCCAGACACGGCCTGGGTATGGCTACACCTTC
TRBV7-2	TRBJ2-1	TRBD2	-	CASSLTSGRATYNEQFF	TGTGCCAGCAGCTTGACTAGCGGGAGGGCCACCTACAATGAGCAGTTCTTC
TRBV27	TRBJ2-3	TRBD2	-	CASTEREGTDTQYF	TGTGCCAGCACTGAGCGGGAGGGCACAGATACGCAGTATTTT
TRBV10-2	TRBJ2-5	-	medium-sized	CASSVGQRTAETQYF	TGCGCCAGCAGTGTAGGCCAGCGAACCGCGGAGACCCAGTACTTC
TRBV5-1	TRBJ1-1	TRBD1	-	CASSLVGQGTEAFF	TGCGCCAGCAGCTTGGTGGGACAGGGAACTGAAGCTTTCTTT
TRBV4-3	TRBJ2-5	TRBD1	once	CASSQTGDAETQYF	TGCGCCAGCAGCCAAACAGGGGATGCGGAGACCCAGTACTTC
TRBV5-6	TRBJ2-6	-	-	CASSFDGYSGANVLTF	TGTGCCAGCAGCTTTGACGGGTACTCTGGGGCCAACGTCCTGACTTTC
TRBV5-4	TRBJ2-1	TRBD1	-	CASSPGQGARNEQFF	TGTGCCAGCAGCCCGGGACAGGGGGCACGGAATGAGCAGTTCTTC
TRBV29-1	TRBJ1-3	-	few	CSVQVSGRLFSGNTIYF	TGCAGCGTTCAAGTGTCGGGTCGCCTTTTCTCTGGAAACACCATATATTTT
TRBV6-5	TRBJ2-4	-	-	CASSSKPTLANIQYF	TGTGCCAGCAGTTCCAAGCCGACACTAGCAAACATTCAGTACTTC
TRBV14	TRBJ2-7	-	-	CASSQDPRPPWYEQYF	TGTGCCAGCAGCCAAGATCCCAGGCCCCCGTGGTACGAGCAGTACTTC
TRBV4-3	TRBJ1-5	TRBD1	-	CASSQVLSQGRNQPQHF	TGCGCCAGCAGCCAAGTCCTGTCACAGGGGCGCAATCAGCCCCAGCATTTT
TRBV6-5	TRBJ2-3	-	-	CASSYAWRTDTQYF	TGTGCCAGCAGTTACGCCTGGAGGACAGATACGCAGTATTTT
TRBV2	TRBJ1-2	TRBD1	-	CATTRGINYGYTF	TGTGCCACCACCAGGGGGATCAACTATGGCTACACCTTC
TRBV4-3	TRBJ1-4	TRBD1	-	CASSRLSGTGYEKLFF	TGCGCCAGCAGCCGCCTTAGCGGGACAGGGTATGAAAAACTGTTTTTT
TRBV4-2	TRBJ2-7	TRBD2	-	CASSQEASGRSQEQYF	TGTGCCAGCAGCCAAGAGGCTAGCGGGAGGTCCCAAGAGCAGTACTTC
TRBV7-2	TRBJ2-5	TRBD1	once	CASSRDREETQYF	TGTGCCAGCAGCCGGGACAGAGAAGAGACCCAGTACTTC
TRBV7-3	TRBJ2-7	-	-	CASSLLGGTEQYF	TGTGCCAGCAGCTTATTAGGGGGAACCGAGCAGTACTTC
TRBV6-1	TRBJ1-3	TRBD1	few	CASSERDSPSGNTIYF	TGTGCCAGCAGTGAAAGGGACAGTCCCTCTGGAAACACCATATATTTT
TRBV7-9	TRBJ1-1	-	-	CASSLGQNTEAFF	TGTGCCAGCAGCTTGGGACAGAACACTGAAGCTTTCTTT